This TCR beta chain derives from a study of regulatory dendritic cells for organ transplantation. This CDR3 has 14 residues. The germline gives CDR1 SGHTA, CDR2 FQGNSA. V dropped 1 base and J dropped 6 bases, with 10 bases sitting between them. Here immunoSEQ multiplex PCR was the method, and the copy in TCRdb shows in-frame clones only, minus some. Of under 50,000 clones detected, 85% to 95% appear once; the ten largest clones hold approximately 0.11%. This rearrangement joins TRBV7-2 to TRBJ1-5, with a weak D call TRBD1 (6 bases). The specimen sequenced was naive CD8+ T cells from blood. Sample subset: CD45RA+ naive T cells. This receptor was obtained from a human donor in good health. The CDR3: CASSLEWGPQPQHF. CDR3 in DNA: TGTGCCAGCAGCTTAGAGTGGGGGCCTCAGCCCCAGCATTTT.